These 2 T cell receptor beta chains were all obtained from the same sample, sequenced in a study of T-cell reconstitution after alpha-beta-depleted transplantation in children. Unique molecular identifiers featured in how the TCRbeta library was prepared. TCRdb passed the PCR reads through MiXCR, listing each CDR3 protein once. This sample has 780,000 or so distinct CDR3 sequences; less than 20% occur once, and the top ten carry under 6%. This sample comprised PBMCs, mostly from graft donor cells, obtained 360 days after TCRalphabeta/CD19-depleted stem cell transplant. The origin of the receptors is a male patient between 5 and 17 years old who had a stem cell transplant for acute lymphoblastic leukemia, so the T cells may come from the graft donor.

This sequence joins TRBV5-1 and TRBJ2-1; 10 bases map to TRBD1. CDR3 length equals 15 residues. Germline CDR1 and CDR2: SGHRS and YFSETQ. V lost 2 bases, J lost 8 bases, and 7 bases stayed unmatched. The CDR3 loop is CASSLRQGAMHEQFF. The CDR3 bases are TGCGCCAGCAGCTTAAGACAGGGGGCAATGCATGAGCAGTTCTTC.

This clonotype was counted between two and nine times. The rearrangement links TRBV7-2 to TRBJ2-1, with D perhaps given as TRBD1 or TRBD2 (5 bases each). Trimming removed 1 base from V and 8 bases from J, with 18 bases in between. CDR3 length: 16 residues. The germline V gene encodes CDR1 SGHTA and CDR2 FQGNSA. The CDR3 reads CASSLGRLWGNHEQFF. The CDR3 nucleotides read TGTGCCAGCAGCTTAGGGCGATTGTGGGGGAACCATGAGCAGTTCTTC. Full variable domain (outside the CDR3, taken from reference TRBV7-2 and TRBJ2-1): GAGVSQSPSNKVTEKGKDVELRCDPISGHTALYWYRQSLGQGLEFLIYFQGNSAPDKSGLPSDRFSAERTGGSVSTLTIQRTQQEDSAVYLCASSLGRLWGNHEQFFGPGTRLTVL.